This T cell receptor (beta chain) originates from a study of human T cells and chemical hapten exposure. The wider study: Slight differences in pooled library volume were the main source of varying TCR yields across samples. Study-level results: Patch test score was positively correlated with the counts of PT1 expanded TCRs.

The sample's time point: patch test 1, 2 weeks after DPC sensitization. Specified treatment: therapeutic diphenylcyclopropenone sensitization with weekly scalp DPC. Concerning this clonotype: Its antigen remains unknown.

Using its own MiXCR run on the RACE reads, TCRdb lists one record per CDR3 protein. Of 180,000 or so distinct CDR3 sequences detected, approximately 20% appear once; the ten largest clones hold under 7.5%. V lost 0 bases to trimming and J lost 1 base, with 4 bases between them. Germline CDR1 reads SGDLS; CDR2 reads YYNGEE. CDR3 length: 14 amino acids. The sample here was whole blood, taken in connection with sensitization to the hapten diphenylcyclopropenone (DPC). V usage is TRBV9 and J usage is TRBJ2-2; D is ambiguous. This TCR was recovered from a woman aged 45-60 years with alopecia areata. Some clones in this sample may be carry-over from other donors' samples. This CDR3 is CASSVGVNTGELFF. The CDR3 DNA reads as TGTGCCAGCAGCGTAGGGGTGAACACCGGGGAGCTGTTTTTT. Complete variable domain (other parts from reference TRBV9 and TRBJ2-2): DSGVTQTPKHLITATGQRVTLRCSPRSGDLSVYWYQQSLDQGLQFLIQYYNGEERAKGNILERFSAQQFPDLHSELNLSSLELGDSALYFCASSVGVNTGELFFGEGSRLTVL.